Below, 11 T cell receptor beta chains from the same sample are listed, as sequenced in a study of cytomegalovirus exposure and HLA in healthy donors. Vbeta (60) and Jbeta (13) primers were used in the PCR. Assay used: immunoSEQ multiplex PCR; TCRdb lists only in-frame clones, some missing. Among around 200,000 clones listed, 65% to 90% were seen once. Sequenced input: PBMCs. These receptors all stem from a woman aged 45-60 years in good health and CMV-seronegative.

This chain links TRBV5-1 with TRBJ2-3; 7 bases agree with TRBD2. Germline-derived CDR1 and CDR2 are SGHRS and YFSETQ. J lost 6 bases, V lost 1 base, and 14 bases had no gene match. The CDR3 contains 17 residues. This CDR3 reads CASSLPSMGGGTDTQYF. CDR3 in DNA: TGCGCCAGCAGCTTGCCCTCCATGGGCGGGGGAACGGATACGCAGTATTTT.

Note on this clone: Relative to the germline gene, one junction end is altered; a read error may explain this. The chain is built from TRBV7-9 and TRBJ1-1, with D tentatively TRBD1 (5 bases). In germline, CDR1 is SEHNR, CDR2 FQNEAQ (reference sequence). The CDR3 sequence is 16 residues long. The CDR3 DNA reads TGTTCCAGCAGCTTAGCGTTTGGGGGGGGGAACACTGAAGCTTTCTTT. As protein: CSSSLAFGGGNTEAFF.

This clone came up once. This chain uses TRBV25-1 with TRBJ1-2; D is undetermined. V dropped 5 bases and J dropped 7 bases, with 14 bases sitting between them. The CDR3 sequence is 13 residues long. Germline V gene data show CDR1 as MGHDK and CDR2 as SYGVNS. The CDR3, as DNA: TGTGCCAGCAGTACACCCGGGTTTGGTGGCTACACCTTC. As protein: CASSTPGFGGYTF.

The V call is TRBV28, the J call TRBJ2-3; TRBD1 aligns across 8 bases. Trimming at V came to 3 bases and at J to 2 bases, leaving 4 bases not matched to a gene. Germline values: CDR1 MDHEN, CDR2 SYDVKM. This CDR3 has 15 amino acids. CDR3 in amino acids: CASSFRTGTTDTQYF. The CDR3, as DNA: TGTGCCAGCAGTTTCCGGACAGGGACCACAGATACGCAGTATTTT. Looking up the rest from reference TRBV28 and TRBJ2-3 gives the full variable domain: DVKVTQSSRYLVKRTGEKVFLECVQDMDHENMFWYRQDPGLGLRLIYFSYDVKMKEKGDIPEGYSVSREKKERFSLILESASTNQTSMYLCASSFRTGTTDTQYFGPGTRLTVL.

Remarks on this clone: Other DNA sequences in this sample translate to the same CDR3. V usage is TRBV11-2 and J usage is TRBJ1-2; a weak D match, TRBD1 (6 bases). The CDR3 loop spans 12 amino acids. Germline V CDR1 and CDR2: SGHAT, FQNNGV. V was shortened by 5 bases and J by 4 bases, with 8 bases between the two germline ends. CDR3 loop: CASSPQGYGYTF. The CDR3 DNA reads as TGTGCCAGCAGCCCACAGGGCTATGGCTACACCTTC.

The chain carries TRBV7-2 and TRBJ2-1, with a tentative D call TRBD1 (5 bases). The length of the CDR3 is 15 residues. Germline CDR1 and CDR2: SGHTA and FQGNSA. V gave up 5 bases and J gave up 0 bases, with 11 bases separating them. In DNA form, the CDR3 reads TGTGCCAGCAGCGCGTTTACAGGCTCCTACAATGAGCAGTTCTTC. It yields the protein CASSAFTGSYNEQFF.

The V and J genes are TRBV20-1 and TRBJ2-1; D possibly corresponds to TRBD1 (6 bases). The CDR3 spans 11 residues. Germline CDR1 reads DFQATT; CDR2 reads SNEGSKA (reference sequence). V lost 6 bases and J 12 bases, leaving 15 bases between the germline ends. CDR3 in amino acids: CSADSAKGQFF. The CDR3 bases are TGCAGTGCGGACAGTGCAAAAGGGCAGTTCTTC.

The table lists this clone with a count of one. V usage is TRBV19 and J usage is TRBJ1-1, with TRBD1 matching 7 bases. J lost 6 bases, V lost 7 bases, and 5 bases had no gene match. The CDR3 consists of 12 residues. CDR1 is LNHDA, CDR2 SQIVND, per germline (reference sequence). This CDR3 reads CASKGTVSEAFF. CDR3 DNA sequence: TGTGCCAGTAAAGGGACAGTCTCTGAAGCTTTCTTT.

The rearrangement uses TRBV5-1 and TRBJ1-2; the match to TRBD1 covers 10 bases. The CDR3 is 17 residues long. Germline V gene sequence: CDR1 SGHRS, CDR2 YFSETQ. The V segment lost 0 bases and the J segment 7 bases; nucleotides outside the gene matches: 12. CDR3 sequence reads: CASSLGRQGAPGGGYTF. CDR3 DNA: TGCGCCAGCAGCTTGGGGAGACAGGGGGCGCCGGGAGGTGGCTACACCTTC.

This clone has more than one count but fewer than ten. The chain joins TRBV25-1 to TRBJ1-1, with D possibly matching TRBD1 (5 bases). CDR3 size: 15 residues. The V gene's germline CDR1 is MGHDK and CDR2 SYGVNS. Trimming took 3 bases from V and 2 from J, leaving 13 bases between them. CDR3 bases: TGTGCCAGCAGTGACCCTCGACAGCAAAACACTGAAGCTTTCTTT. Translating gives CASSDPRQQNTEAFF.

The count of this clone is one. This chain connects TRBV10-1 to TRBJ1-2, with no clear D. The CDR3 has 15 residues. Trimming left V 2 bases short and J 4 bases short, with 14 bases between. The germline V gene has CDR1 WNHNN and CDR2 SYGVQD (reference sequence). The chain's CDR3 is CASSEVWAGGYGYTF. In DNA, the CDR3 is TGCGCCAGCAGTGAGGTATGGGCAGGAGGCTATGGCTACACCTTC.